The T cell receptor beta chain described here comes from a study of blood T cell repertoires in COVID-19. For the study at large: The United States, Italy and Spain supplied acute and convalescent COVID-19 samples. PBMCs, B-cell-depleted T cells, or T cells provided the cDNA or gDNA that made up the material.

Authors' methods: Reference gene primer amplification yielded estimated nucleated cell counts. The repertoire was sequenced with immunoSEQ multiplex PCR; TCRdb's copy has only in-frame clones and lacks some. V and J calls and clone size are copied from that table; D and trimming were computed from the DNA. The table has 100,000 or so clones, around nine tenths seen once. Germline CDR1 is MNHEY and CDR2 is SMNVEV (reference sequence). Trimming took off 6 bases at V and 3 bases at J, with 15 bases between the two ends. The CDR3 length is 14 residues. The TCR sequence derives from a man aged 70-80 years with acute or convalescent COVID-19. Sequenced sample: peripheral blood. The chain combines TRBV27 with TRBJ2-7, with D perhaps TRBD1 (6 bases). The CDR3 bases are TGTGCCAGCAGCCAAGCTGGACAGATCTACGAGCAGTACTTC. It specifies CASSQAGQIYEQYF.